The 2 T cell receptor beta chains presented below share a single source sample, sequenced in a study of blood T cell repertoires in COVID-19. Here immunoSEQ multiplex PCR was the method, and the copy in TCRdb shows in-frame clones only, minus some. Here the sample spans more than 150,000 clones, roughly 80% being singletons. The sample was peripheral blood. All receptors derive from a man between 60 and 70 years old with active or convalescent COVID-19.

J is TRBJ1-2 and V is TRBV2; D is undetermined. The CDR3 has 13 amino acids. CDR1 is SNHLY and CDR2 is FYNNEI in the germline V gene. The V and J ends lost 4 bases and 5 bases respectively, with 11 bases between them. The CDR3 region has the DNA TGTGCCAGCAGTGTTGGGGAGAGATATGGCTACACCTTC. Protein sequence: CASSVGERYGYTF.

CDR3 DNA: TGTGCCAGCAGTCGACGTGGAGATCTTGAGTATAGCAATCAGCCCCAGCATTTT. This gives the protein CASSRRGDLEYSNQPQHF. This chain joins TRBV27 and TRBJ1-5; D not resolved. V lost 5 bases and J 0 bases, leaving 20 bases between the germline ends. The CDR3 sequence is 18 residues long. The germline gives CDR1 MNHEY, CDR2 SMNVEV (reference sequence).